This T cell receptor beta chain was retrieved from a study of blood T cell repertoires in COVID-19 (TCRdb year 2020). Background on the whole study: Samples from collaborators originated in the United States, Italy and Spain and spanned both the acute and convalescent phases of COVID-19. The material from the prospective study consisted of cDNA or gDNA derived from T cells, B-cell-depleted T cells, or PBMCs. Subjects who had been exposed to COVID-19, were actively infected with it, or had recovered from it provided the deeply sampled blood TCRbeta repertoires that made up the dataset. A freely available public database, intended as a resource for researchers studying the immune response to SARS-CoV-2, is where the repertoires were released. Samples were obtained from the ongoing ImmuneRACE study (first 160 participants) and from some 1,200 subjects provided by 6 global collaborators. The sample metadata nearly always contained a de-identified subject ID, COVID-19 status, age in years and sex. HLA class I and class II types, where available, came from metadata supplied by the sample provider rather than from assay-based typing.

This clone has only one observation. The antigen it binds to is not known. No base quality information exists; no much larger clone differs at one position. Each collaborating institution followed its own protocols to collect whole blood in K2EDTA tubes. Collaborator samples were shipped for TCRbeta analysis as frozen whole blood, isolated PBMCs, or DNA extracted from either sample type. TCRbeta CDR3 regions were amplified from genomic DNA by means of the immunoSEQ Assay, a bias-controlled multiplex PCR. Per the source publication's procedure: The number of nucleated cells in each sample was estimated from the amplification of reference gene primers within the assay. To quantify the absolute abundance of each unique TCRbeta CDR3 rearrangement, sequence reads were collapsed and filtered. For each sample, productive Simpson clonality was calculated as the square root of Simpson's diversity index over productive rearrangements. Imported from immuneACCESS, the table was reduced by TCRdb to in-frame sequences with V and J called. These copies leave out some clones; in studies compared against another copy, an unresolved V gene accounts for under half, and the cause of the remainder is not known. D and trimming were read from the DNA, whereas the V and J calls and clone size are those reported in that table. This sample holds under 65,000 clones; approximately 90% were observed only once. Under 1.5% of the sample is in the top ten clones.

CDR1 and CDR2 are drawn from the germline V gene: MNHEY, SVGAGI. Trimming takes 5 bases from V and 6 bases from J, and the germline ends sit 10 bases apart. The CDR3 goes from the cysteine to the phenylalanine over 12 residues. The sequence is cut down to CDR3 DNA, 36 bases in frame from base 1. Study-wide conclusions, independent of this receptor: The quantity of clinical and demographic metadata differed by source and by participant and was supplied without curation.

The material sequenced was peripheral blood. The sequence joins TRBV6-5 to TRBJ1-2; TRBD1 is possibly the D segment (6 matching bases). The TCR was taken from a man in his 60s with acute or convalescent COVID-19. The CDR3 in this case is CASSLRGNGYTF. The DNA sequence follows: TGTGCCAGCAGTCTCAGGGGTAATGGCTACACCTTC.